A single sample gave rise to the 20 T cell receptor beta chains below, sequenced in a study of beta chain features in type 1 diabetes. Their specific antigens are unknown. What was sequenced were expressed TCRB transcripts, since all of the isolated RNA had been reverse transcribed. The data were produced by immunoSEQ multiplex PCR, yet TCRdb's version contains in-frame clones alone and is incomplete. The repertoire holds 640,000 or so clones, more than 13% seen once, with around 0.04% in the top ten. Points from the study as a whole: For Type 1 diabetes patients, all four CD4+ subsets carried TCRB CDR3s that were moderately but significantly shorter.

The source material was naive CD4+ T cells from blood. These receptors originate from a man aged 18 to 35 with type 1 diabetes.

This clone appeared a few times. CDR3 coding DNA: TGTGCCAGCAGCTTAAGGTTGGGTCAGCCCCAGCATTTT. Its protein is CASSLRLGQPQHF. V and J are TRBV13 and TRBJ1-5; D gene unclear. Trimming pared 2 bases from V and 6 bases from J, leaving 8 bases between. There are 13 residues in the CDR3. Germline-derived CDR1 and CDR2 are PRHDT and FYEKMQ (reference sequence).

The chain is built from TRBV9 and TRBJ1-1, with D unresolved. Trimming took off 3 bases at V and 1 base at J, with 4 bases between the two ends. The CDR3 totals 12 residues. Germline-derived CDR1 and CDR2 are SGDLS and YYNGEE. The CDR3 protein is CASSGGNTEAFF. DNA for the CDR3: TGTGCCAGCAGCGGAGGGAACACTGAAGCTTTCTTT.

Only a few counts were recorded for this clone. V gene TRBV19 combines with J gene TRBJ2-1; D possibly corresponds to TRBD2 (5 bases). Germline V gives CDR1 LNHDA, CDR2 SQIVND (reference sequence). The CDR3 totals 11 residues. Trimming removed 6 bases from V and 8 bases from J, with 8 bases in between. CDR3 coding DNA: TGTGCCAGTAGCGTGCGGGATGAGCAGTTCTTC. Protein sequence: CASSVRDEQFF.

The chain joins TRBV30 to TRBJ2-7; no firm D call. This CDR3 is built from 13 residues. Germline-derived CDR1 and CDR2 are GTSNPN and SVGIG (reference sequence). Trimming took off 4 bases at V and 4 bases at J, with 14 bases between the two ends. CDR3 protein: CAWIGPNTYEQYF. The CDR3 nucleotides read TGTGCCTGGATCGGGCCCAATACTTACGAGCAGTACTTC.

The table lists this clone with a few counts. The chain is built from TRBV14 and TRBJ2-1; 11 nucleotides agree with TRBD2. Germline trimming cut 1 base from V and 5 bases from J; bases unmatched to any gene: 7. The length of the CDR3 is 17 residues. Germline V gene lookup returns CDR1 SGHDN and CDR2 FVKESK. The CDR3 nucleotides are TGTGCCAGCAGCCAAGGGGGACTAGCGGACTTTGACAATGAGCAGTTCTTC. Its translation is CASSQGGLADFDNEQFF. Drawing the rest from reference TRBV14 and TRBJ2-1, the complete variable domain is EAGVTQFPSHSVIEKGQTVTLRCDPISGHDNLYWYRRVMGKEIKFLLHFVKESKQDESGMPNNRFLAERTGGTYSTLKVQPAELEDSGVYFCASSQGGLADFDNEQFFGPGTRLTVL.

The chain uses TRBV4-1 and TRBJ2-1, with TRBD1 matching 8 bases. Unmatched junction bases numbered 8, after V lost 1 base and J lost 3 bases. CDR1 and CDR2 from the germline V gene are MGHRA and YSYEKL. This CDR3 has 17 amino acids. CDR3 in amino acids: CASSQALGDRNYNEQFF. The CDR3, as DNA: TGCGCCAGCAGCCAAGCCCTGGGGGACAGGAACTACAATGAGCAGTTCTTC.

This chain links TRBV14 with TRBJ1-4; 9 bases align to TRBD1. The CDR3 totals 15 residues. J was trimmed by 8 bases and V by 5 bases; bases with no gene match: 9. CDR1 and CDR2 from the germline V gene are SGHDN and FVKESK. The CDR3 region is CASSSYRGRGEKLFF. The CDR3 DNA is TGTGCCAGCAGCTCCTACAGGGGGCGCGGGGAAAAACTGTTTTTT.

The chain combines TRBV28 with TRBJ1-1; D not certain. The CDR3 contains 14 residues. Germline CDR1 and CDR2: MDHEN and SYDVKM. The CDR3, as DNA: TGTGCTTGCCTGAGTTCCCCGATCTTGCCCAAGGCTTTCTTT. Protein product: CACLSSPILPKAFF.

The table lists this clone with a few counts. The rearrangement uses TRBV7-6 and TRBJ2-5, with a tentative D call TRBD1 (5 bases). This CDR3 spans 19 amino acids. V gave up 4 bases and J gave up 0 bases, with 24 bases separating them. CDR1 is SGHVS, CDR2 FNYEAQ, per germline. CDR3 sequence (DNA): TGTGCCAGCAGCTCAAGATATTCTCGACAGATGCGGTACCAAGAGACCCAGTACTTC. Its protein is CASSSRYSRQMRYQETQYF.

A few counts support this clone. This chain joins TRBV7-2 and TRBJ2-2; 8 bases match TRBD2. The CDR3 has 15 amino acids. Unmatched junction bases numbered 3, after V lost 5 bases and J lost 1 base. Germline CDR1 SGHTA, CDR2 FQGNSA. CDR3 loop: CASSLSGVNTGELFF. CDR3 nucleotide sequence: TGTGCCAGCAGCCTTAGCGGGGTGAACACCGGGGAGCTGTTTTTT.

A few counts support this clone. The gene calls are TRBV27 and TRBJ2-5; the D call may be TRBD1 or TRBD2 (6 bases each). Per the germline V gene, CDR1 is MNHEY and CDR2 is SMNVEV (reference sequence). The CDR3 consists of 17 residues. The germline V and J ends were trimmed by 5 bases and 4 bases, with 23 bases remaining between them. This CDR3 is CASSRRTAGPFGETQYF. CDR3 in DNA: TGTGCCAGCAGTCGCCGGACAGCGGGCCCCTTCGGAGAGACCCAGTACTTC.

This clone has more than one count but fewer than ten. This specimen includes other DNA sequences encoding the same CDR3. The CDR3 DNA follows: TGTGCCAGCAGTTACAGCAATGAGCAGTTCTTC. Protein sequence: CASSYSNEQFF. The rearrangement links TRBV2 to TRBJ2-1, with D unclear. The CDR3 totals 11 residues. Germline assignment: CDR1 SNHLY and CDR2 FYNNEI. V shed 5 bases and J shed 6 bases, with 5 bases lying between them.

The chain combines TRBV4-3 with TRBJ2-1; TRBD1 agrees at 9 bases. J gave up 8 bases and V 4 bases, and 9 bases lay outside the gene matches. Germline V lookup: CDR1 LGHNA, CDR2 YSLEER. This CDR3 is built from 15 residues. CDR3 coding DNA: TGCGCCAGCAGCCGAGCGGGACAGGGTATCTATGAGCAGTTCTTC. Translating gives CASSRAGQGIYEQFF.

This chain joins TRBV2 and TRBJ2-5; TRBD2 matches at 10 bases. V was pared by 7 bases and J by 3 bases, with 5 bases of the junction left unmatched. The CDR3 has 14 residues. Germline V lookup: CDR1 SNHLY, CDR2 FYNNEI. DNA of the CDR3: TGTGCCAGCACAGGCCTAGCGGGAGAAGAGACCCAGTACTTC. Its protein product is CASTGLAGEETQYF.

This chain links TRBV7-9 with TRBJ1-1; D not resolved. This CDR3 region has 11 residues. Germline V gene lookup returns CDR1 SEHNR and CDR2 FQNEAQ (reference sequence). Trimming stripped 3 bases from V and 5 bases from J, with 4 bases between. CDR3 residues: CASSFETEAFF. For the CDR3, the DNA is TGTGCCAGCAGCTTCGAGACTGAAGCTTTCTTT.

V is TRBV6-6 and J is TRBJ1-6; no firm D call. The germline CDR1 and CDR2 sequences are MNHNY and SVGAGI (reference sequence). With 0 bases removed from V and 8 bases from J, the gap between germline ends came to 8 bases. CDR3 size: 14 residues. Written as DNA, the CDR3 is TGTGCCAGCAGTTACTCAGTTAGGGATTCACCCCTCCACTTT. Translating it yields CASSYSVRDSPLHF.

The chain couples TRBV7-9 to TRBJ1-1, with D perhaps matching TRBD1 (6 bases). Per germline, CDR1 SEHNR and CDR2 FQNEAQ (reference sequence). The CDR3 is 15 amino acids. Trimming removed 5 bases from V and 1 base from J, with 14 bases in between. CDR3 amino acids: CASSPGRGANTEAFF. CDR3 DNA sequence: TGTGCCAGCAGCCCTGGGAGGGGGGCGAACACTGAAGCTTTCTTT.

This clone was counted between two and nine times. The chain links TRBV6-6 to TRBJ2-1; possibly TRBD2 for D (6 bases). Germline CDR1 reads MNHNY; CDR2 reads SVGAGI (reference sequence). Trimming took off 6 bases at V and 7 bases at J, with 22 bases between the two ends. The CDR3 totals 16 residues. CDR3 residues: CASREPRGYGTNEQFF. The CDR3 DNA reads TGTGCCAGCAGGGAACCGCGGGGCTACGGCACAAATGAGCAGTTCTTC.

The gene calls are TRBV4-2 and TRBJ1-4, with D maybe TRBD1 (5 bases). This CDR3 region has 16 residues. The V and J ends lost 1 base and 0 bases respectively, with 9 bases between them. Looked up from germline, CDR1 is LGHNA and CDR2 is YNFKEQ. The CDR3 reads CASSQVRGTTNEKLFF. The CDR3 region has the DNA TGTGCCAGCAGCCAAGTTCGGGGGACAACTAATGAAAAACTGTTTTTT.

The chain has TRBV2 and TRBJ2-7, with TRBD1 matching over 10 bases. Trimming at V came to 6 bases and at J to 0 bases, leaving 2 bases not matched to a gene. CDR3 length equals 14 residues. Germline lookup yields CDR1 SNHLY and CDR2 FYNNEI. The CDR3 sequence is CASRGQGNSYEQYF. In DNA, the CDR3 is TGTGCCAGCAGGGGACAGGGGAACTCCTACGAGCAGTACTTC.